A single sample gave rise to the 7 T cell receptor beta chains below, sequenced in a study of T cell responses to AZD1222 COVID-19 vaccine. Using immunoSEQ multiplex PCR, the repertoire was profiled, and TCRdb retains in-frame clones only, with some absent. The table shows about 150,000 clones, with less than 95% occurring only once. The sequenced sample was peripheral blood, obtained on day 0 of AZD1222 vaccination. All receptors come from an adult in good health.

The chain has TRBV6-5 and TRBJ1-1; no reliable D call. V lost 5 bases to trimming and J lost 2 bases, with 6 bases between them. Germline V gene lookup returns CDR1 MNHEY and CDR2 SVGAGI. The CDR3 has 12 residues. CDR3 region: CASSPDNTEAFF. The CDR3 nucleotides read TGTGCCAGCAGTCCCGACAACACTGAAGCTTTCTTT.

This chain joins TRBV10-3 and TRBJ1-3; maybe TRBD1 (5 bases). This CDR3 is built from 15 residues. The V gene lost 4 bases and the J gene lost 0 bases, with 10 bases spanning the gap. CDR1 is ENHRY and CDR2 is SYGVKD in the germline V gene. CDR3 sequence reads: CAISAGGGSGNTIYF. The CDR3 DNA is TGTGCCATCAGTGCCGGTGGGGGCTCTGGAAACACCATATATTTT.

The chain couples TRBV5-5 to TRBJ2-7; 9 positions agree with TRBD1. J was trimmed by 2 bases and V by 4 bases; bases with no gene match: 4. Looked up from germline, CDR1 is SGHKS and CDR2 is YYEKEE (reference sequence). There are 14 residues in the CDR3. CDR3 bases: TGTGCCAGCAGCCCTCGACAGGGGGCCTACGAGCAGTACGTC. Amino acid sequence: CASSPRQGAYEQYV.

The CDR3 reads CASGLMGAGWNEQFF. For the CDR3, the DNA is TGTGCTAGTGGTTTGATGGGGGCCGGGTGGAATGAGCAGTTCTTC. This chain joins TRBV12-5 and TRBJ2-1; tentative D call: TRBD1 (6 bases). V lost 2 bases and J lost 7, with 15 bases in between. Germline CDR1 is LGHNT and CDR2 is FRNRAP. The CDR3 sequence is 15 residues long.

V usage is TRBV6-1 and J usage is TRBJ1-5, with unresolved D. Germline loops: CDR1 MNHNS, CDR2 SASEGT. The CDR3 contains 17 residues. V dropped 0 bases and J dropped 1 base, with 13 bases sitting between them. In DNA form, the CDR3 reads TGTGCCAGCAGTGAAGCGATTGGCGGTCGAAGCAATCAGCCCCAGCATTTT. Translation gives CASSEAIGGRSNQPQHF.

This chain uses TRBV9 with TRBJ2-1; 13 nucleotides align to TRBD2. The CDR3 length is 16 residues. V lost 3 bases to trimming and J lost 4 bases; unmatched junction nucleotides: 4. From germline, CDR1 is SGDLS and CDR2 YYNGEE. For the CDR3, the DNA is TGTGCCAGCAGCGGACGACTAGCGGGAGGTTACAATGAGCAGTTCTTC. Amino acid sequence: CASSGRLAGGYNEQFF. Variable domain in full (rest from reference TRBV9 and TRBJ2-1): DSGVTQTPKHLITATGQRVTLRCSPRSGDLSVYWYQQSLDQGLQFLIQYYNGEERAKGNILERFSAQQFPDLHSELNLSSLELGDSALYFCASSGRLAGGYNEQFFGPGTRLTVL.

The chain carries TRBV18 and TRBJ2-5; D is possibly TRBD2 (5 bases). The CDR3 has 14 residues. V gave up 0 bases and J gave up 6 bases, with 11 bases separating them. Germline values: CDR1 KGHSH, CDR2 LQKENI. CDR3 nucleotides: TGTGCCAGCTCACCACCGGGCTCCGGGAAGACCCAGTACTTC. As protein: CASSPPGSGKTQYF.